Listed here are 17 T cell receptor beta chains from one sample, sequenced in a study of blood T cell repertoires in COVID-19. This table comes from immunoSEQ multiplex PCR, and its TCRdb copy is limited to in-frame clones, with some not included. The sample holds 95,000 to 150,000 clones, over 80% seen once. The specimen was peripheral blood. These receptors were collected from a woman in her 70s with acute or convalescent COVID-19.

This rearrangement joins TRBV5-1 to TRBJ2-2; a weak D match, TRBD1 (5 bases). CDR3 length: 13 residues. Trimming removed 4 bases at V and 6 bases at J, with 10 bases between. Germline values: CDR1 SGHRS, CDR2 YFSETQ. The chain's CDR3 is CASSAIGAGELFF. CDR3 DNA: TGCGCCAGCAGCGCAATAGGGGCCGGGGAGCTGTTTTTT.

The chain joins TRBV5-1 to TRBJ1-1; possibly TRBD1 for D (6 bases). Germline CDR1 SGHRS, CDR2 YFSETQ. Trimming pared 6 bases from V and 7 bases from J, leaving 22 bases between. The CDR3 is 15 residues long. The CDR3 here is CASKLRDTRLVEAFF. DNA for the CDR3: TGCGCCAGCAAGCTTCGGGACACCCGACTGGTTGAAGCTTTCTTT.

The genes are TRBV6-5 and TRBJ1-2, with 8 positions matching TRBD1. Germline lookup yields CDR1 MNHEY and CDR2 SVGAGI. The J segment lost 7 bases and the V segment lost 4 bases, leaving 11 bases of the junction unmatched. The CDR3 contains 15 residues. CDR3 region: CASSSWDRQTFGYTF. The CDR3 coding sequence is TGTGCCAGCAGTTCTTGGGACAGGCAGACTTTTGGCTACACCTTC.

The chain joins TRBV15 to TRBJ2-6; weak D call: TRBD2 (6 bases). CDR1 and CDR2 from the germline V gene are LNHNV and YYDKDF (reference sequence). V was trimmed by 1 base and J by 3 bases, leaving 10 bases between them. The CDR3 runs 16 residues. The CDR3 nucleotides read TGTGCCACCAGCAGAGGGGGCGGGGTTGGGGCCAACGTCCTGACTTTC. This translates into CATSRGGGVGANVLTF.

J is TRBJ2-5 and V is TRBV10-3, with a tentative D call TRBD1 (6 bases). CDR1 is ENHRY, CDR2 SYGVKD, per germline. V lost 6 bases to trimming and J lost 5 bases, with 16 bases between them. CDR3 length: 14 residues. The CDR3 loop is CAISSKGGVETQYF. CDR3 sequence (DNA): TGTGCCATCAGCAGTAAAGGGGGTGTGGAGACCCAGTACTTC.

V gene TRBV5-1 combines with J gene TRBJ2-3, with TRBD2 matching over 8 bases. This CDR3 is 16 amino acids long. From germline, CDR1 is SGHRS and CDR2 YFSETQ. The V and J ends lost 1 base and 2 bases, in that order; junction bases with no gene match: 6. The CDR3: CASSLRGGGTTDTQYF. The CDR3 nucleotides are TGCGCCAGCAGCTTGAGGGGCGGGGGGACCACAGATACGCAGTATTTT.

The chain has TRBV3-1 (or the pseudogene TRBV3-2) and TRBJ2-6, with TRBD1 matching over 9 bases. The CDR3 loop spans 17 amino acids. V lost 5 bases and J lost 2; bases outside the gene matches: 7. Looked up from germline, CDR1 is LGHDT and CDR2 is YNNKEL (reference sequence). The CDR3 region has the DNA TGTGCCAGCAGCTTCCGGACAGGGGCGGCTGGGGCCAACGTCCTGACTTTC. Encoded protein: CASSFRTGAAGANVLTF.

The chain links TRBV5-1 to TRBJ2-7; TRBD1 matches at 8 bases. Germline-derived CDR1 and CDR2 are SGHRS and YFSETQ. The CDR3 sequence is 16 residues long. The V segment lost 0 bases and the J segment 5 bases; nucleotides outside the gene matches: 10. CDR3 loop: CASSLGAGRGLNEQYF. The CDR3 nucleotides are TGCGCCAGCAGCTTGGGTGCGGGCAGGGGGCTTAACGAGCAGTACTTC.

This clone was observed once. The chain joins TRBV23-1 to TRBJ2-7; TRBD1 matches at 7 bases. TRBV23-1 is recorded as an ORF, its role being uncertain. V dropped 2 bases and J dropped 4; count of bases not matched to a gene: 8. This CDR3 is 15 amino acids long. In nucleotides, the CDR3 is TGCGCCAGCAGTCAACCGATAGGACAGGTTTACGAGCAGTACTTC. Protein product: CASSQPIGQVYEQYF.

This chain connects TRBV10-2 to TRBJ1-6, with D unresolved. The CDR3 totals 12 residues. V lost 7 bases, J lost 9 bases, and 10 bases lay in between. Germline V gene lookup returns CDR1 WSHSY and CDR2 SAAADI. The DNA for the CDR3 is TGCGCCAGCAATAATGGGCCTTCACCCCTCCACTTT. This translates into CASNNGPSPLHF.

The chain employs TRBV7-9 and TRBJ2-7; D might be TRBD1 (6 bases). CDR3 length: 12 amino acids. Trimming pared 5 bases from V and 3 bases from J, leaving 8 bases between. The germline V gene has CDR1 SEHNR and CDR2 FQNEAQ (reference sequence). The CDR3 loop is CASSPRGYEQYF. CDR3 coding DNA: TGTGCCAGCAGCCCCAGGGGCTACGAGCAGTACTTC.

The V and J genes are TRBV2 and TRBJ1-1; 10 nucleotides line up with TRBD1. J was trimmed by 4 bases and V by 4 bases; bases with no gene match: 0. Germline V lookup: CDR1 SNHLY, CDR2 FYNNEI. This CDR3 region has 13 residues. CDR3 sequence (DNA): TGTGCCAGCAGTGGGACAGGGGGCACTGAAGCTTTCTTT. Protein product: CASSGTGGTEAFF.

This clone is a singleton in its sample. This chain uses TRBV6-5 with TRBJ2-5; 7 bases line up with TRBD1. From germline, CDR1 is MNHEY and CDR2 SVGAGI. The CDR3 has 15 residues. V lost 2 bases to trimming and J lost 3 bases; unmatched junction nucleotides: 6. CDR3 residues: CASSYTSTGEETQYF. In DNA form, the CDR3 reads TGTGCCAGCAGTTACACCTCAACAGGGGAAGAGACCCAGTACTTC.

This chain connects TRBV6-5 to TRBJ2-7; the D gene is possibly TRBD2 (6 bases). CDR3 length: 15 residues. V was trimmed by 8 bases and J by 5 bases, leaving 22 bases between them. The germline V gene encodes CDR1 MNHEY and CDR2 SVGAGI. The CDR3 coding sequence is TGTGCCAGCTCTAATACCGGACTAAGAGGGAACGAGCAGTACTTC. Translated, it gives CASSNTGLRGNEQYF.

The chain couples TRBV11-2 to TRBJ1-3, with 7 bases fitting TRBD1. V trimming: 1 base; J trimming: 1 base; junction bases outside the gene matches: 7. Germline CDR1 SGHAT, CDR2 FQNNGV. This CDR3 comprises 17 residues. The CDR3, as DNA: TGTGCCAGCAGCTTAGCCCCAGGGGGACCATCTGGAAACACCATATATTTT. It translates to CASSLAPGGPSGNTIYF.

The chain uses TRBV7-9 and TRBJ1-2, with D hard to call. This CDR3 has 14 residues. In germline, CDR1 is SEHNR, CDR2 FQNEAQ (reference sequence). V was clipped by 1 base and J by 4 bases, with 10 bases between them. In DNA form, the CDR3 reads TGTGCCAGCAGCTTAGTGTCAGAATCCTATGGCTACACCTTC. Translated: CASSLVSESYGYTF.

The chain couples TRBV18 to TRBJ1-2, with 10 bases aligning to TRBD1. The CDR3 is made up of 16 amino acids. V was pared by 3 bases and J by 6 bases, with 10 bases of the junction left unmatched. Germline CDR1 KGHSH, CDR2 LQKENI. The CDR3 is CASSPPVPGQGNGYTF. The CDR3 bases are TGTGCCAGCTCACCGCCCGTTCCGGGACAGGGGAATGGCTACACCTTC.